Each of the 28 T cell receptor beta chains below was sequenced from the same sample in a study of Graves' ophthalmopathy and Graves' hyperthyroidism. Transcripts of RNA were the source for amplifying TCR beta CDR3 regions. Second-round multiplex PCR came after a first-round RT-PCR that employed HTBI primers. MiXCR, run by TCRdb on the multiplex PCR reads, gives a single entry per CDR3 protein. The table includes 600,000 to 650,000 distinct CDR3 sequences, approximately 21% detected once. Material for sequencing was peripheral blood. The receptors derive from a woman aged 18-29 years with stable Graves' hyperthyroidism. Some clones in this sample may be carry-over from other donors' samples.

In this sample, this clonotype turned up a few times. V usage is TRBV2 and J usage is TRBJ1-6, with TRBD1 as a possible D gene (6 bases). The V end lost 7 bases, the J end lost 5 bases, and 18 bases lay between the germline ends. The CDR3 runs to 16 residues. Per the germline V gene, CDR1 is SNHLY and CDR2 is FYNNEI. CDR3 in amino acids: CASTVGKGVDNSPLHF. The CDR3 DNA follows: TGTGCCAGCACCGTGGGTAAGGGGGTGGATAATTCACCCCTCCACTTT.

This clonotype was recorded at least ten times. V usage is TRBV12-3 or TRBV12-4 and J usage is TRBJ1-1; D is unclear. The CDR3 spans 12 residues. V was shortened by 2 bases and J by 7 bases, with 8 bases between the two germline ends. CDR3 protein: CASSLTEGEAFF. The CDR3 nucleotides read TGTGCCAGCAGTTTAACAGAAGGTGAAGCTTTCTTT.

This clonotype has a handful of counts. The CDR3 here is CASTFNTEAFF. DNA for the CDR3: TGTGCCAGCACCTTTAACACTGAAGCTTTCTTT. V and J are TRBV27 and TRBJ1-1; no reliable D call. Germline lookup yields CDR1 MNHEY and CDR2 SMNVEV (reference sequence). The ends were cut back, 7 bases at V and 2 bases at J, with 5 bases in the middle. This CDR3 region has 11 residues.

To note about this clonotype: A read error is possible here, since a much larger clone lies one base away. The conserved phenylalanine or tryptophan is not found at the CDR3 terminus, so this likely reflects a read error. This chain connects TRBV12-3 or TRBV12-4 to TRBJ1-2; 7 nucleotides align to TRBD1. The junction had 17 bases not matched to a gene; V was cut back by 5 bases and J by 8 bases. This CDR3 is built from 16 residues. The CDR3 DNA follows: TGTGCCAGCAGTCGAAGACAGGGTGGCCCAGGGGAGGGCTACACCGTC. This sequence encodes CASSRRQGGPGEGYTV.

For this clonotype: The junction departs from the called germline gene at one end, perhaps through a read error. V is TRBV2 and J is TRBJ1-1; tentative D call: TRBD1 (6 bases). Germline V CDR1 and CDR2: SNHLY, FYNNEI. CDR3 length equals 15 residues. The CDR3 region has the DNA TGTGCCATCAGTGAACGGGGCAGGGGAGCTTCTGAAGCCTTCTTT. This codes for CAISERGRGASEAFF.

This clonotype was recorded at least ten times. The DNA for the CDR3 is TGTGCCAGTAGTATTGTCGGAGATCATGGTTCACCCCTCCACTTT. Translation: CASSIVGDHGSPLHF. This chain joins TRBV19 and TRBJ1-6; D not certain. The germline V gene has CDR1 LNHDA and CDR2 SQIVND (reference sequence). This CDR3 has 15 residues. V was trimmed by 3 bases and J by 9 bases, leaving 15 bases between them.

Comment on this clonotype: This is likely a read error, given that the CDR3 carries no conserved phenylalanine or tryptophan at its end. CDR3 residues: CASRQNTEAFL. The CDR3 bases are TGTGCCAGCAGACAAAACACTGAAGCTTTCTTG. The rearrangement joins TRBV12-3 or TRBV12-4 to TRBJ1-1; no clear D. The V end lost 6 bases, the J end lost 2 bases, and 4 bases lay between the germline ends. The CDR3 runs 11 residues.

This clonotype was observed at least ten times. The chain combines TRBV6-2 or TRBV6-3 with TRBJ2-7; no clear D gene. V shed 2 bases and J shed 3 bases, with 14 bases lying between them. The CDR3 length is 15 residues. CDR1 and CDR2 (germline): MNHEY, SVGEGT. The CDR3 bases are TGTGCCAGCAGTTACCCCCTTGGGGTGAACTACGAGCAGTACTTC. Encoded protein: CASSYPLGVNYEQYF.

This clonotype was recorded many times. The junction departs from germline at one end; a sequencing error may be responsible. The chain uses TRBV2 and TRBJ2-6; perhaps TRBD1 as D (5 bases). The germline V gene has CDR1 SNHLY and CDR2 FYNNEI. CDR3 size: 14 residues. The CDR3 spells CAWTVFSGANALTF. CDR3 coding DNA: TGTGCCTGGACGGTTTTCTCTGGGGCCAACGCCCTGACTTTC.

The J gene is TRBJ1-1, the V gene TRBV7-8; possibly TRBD1 for D (6 bases). Trimming shortened V by 6 bases and J by 3 bases, and 11 bases separated the two germline ends. There are 13 residues in the CDR3. The germline CDR1 and CDR2 sequences are SGHVS and FQNEAQ. The CDR3 DNA reads as TGTGCCAGCAGAAAACAGGGATACACTGAAGCTTTCTTT. Translation: CASRKQGYTEAFF.

This clonotype was picked up many times. This rearrangement joins TRBV4-1 to TRBJ2-7, with 7 positions matching TRBD1. The V gene end was trimmed by 1 base and the J gene end by 3 bases; junction bases not matched to a gene: 3. The CDR3 has 14 amino acids. Germline V gene data show CDR1 as MGHRA and CDR2 as YSYEKL. CDR3 sequence reads: CASSQGAGGYEQYF. The CDR3 DNA is TGCGCCAGCAGCCAAGGCGCAGGGGGCTACGAGCAGTACTTC.

This clonotype was seen many times. The rearrangement joins TRBV14 to TRBJ1-1; D possibly corresponds to TRBD1 (6 bases). V lost 4 bases and J lost 5, with 14 bases in between. This CDR3 has 14 residues. CDR1 and CDR2 from the germline V gene are SGHDN and FVKESK. The DNA of the CDR3 is TGTGCCAGCAGCCCGAACAGGGCGGGAACTGAAGCTTTCTTT. Protein sequence: CASSPNRAGTEAFF.

This clonotype has more than one count but fewer than ten. The genes are TRBV4-2 and TRBJ1-1; D remains unclear. CDR1 is LGHNA and CDR2 is YNFKEQ in the germline V gene. V shed 1 base and J shed 2 bases, with 17 bases lying between them. The CDR3 is made up of 17 amino acids. CDR3 region: CASSQGAATGSNTEAFF. CDR3 nucleotide sequence: TGTGCCAGCAGCCAAGGAGCGGCGACGGGTTCTAACACTGAAGCTTTCTTT.

This clonotype was picked up many times. The chain is built from TRBV9 and TRBJ1-6; no reliable D call. The CDR3 length is 14 residues. Looked up from germline, CDR1 is SGDLS and CDR2 is YYNGEE. Trimming removed 2 bases at V and 9 bases at J, with 12 bases between. The CDR3 DNA follows: TGTGCCAGCAGCGTCGACTACGAGGGTTCACCCCTCCACTTT. Its protein product is CASSVDYEGSPLHF. The complete variable domain, with remaining parts taken from reference TRBV9 and TRBJ1-6, reads DSGVTQTPKHLITATGQRVTLRCSPRSGDLSVYWYQQSLDQGLQFLIQYYNGEERAKGNILERFSAQQFPDLHSELNLSSLELGDSALYFCASSVDYEGSPLHFGNGTRLTVT.

This clonotype has just a few counts. The rearrangement joins TRBV24-1 to TRBJ1-5; D is ambiguous. This CDR3 is 14 amino acids long. V shed 7 bases and J shed 3 bases, with 12 bases lying between them. CDR1 and CDR2 from the germline V gene are KGHDR and SFDVKD. In DNA form, the CDR3 reads TGTGCCACCAGCGCGAGGACGGACAATCAGCCCCAGCATTTT. It encodes CATSARTDNQPQHF.

V and J are TRBV3-1 and TRBJ1-2; 8 bases are a match to TRBD1. The CDR3 runs to 14 residues. V shed 3 bases and J 8 bases; nucleotides not matched to a gene: 8. Germline V gene sequence: CDR1 LGHDT, CDR2 YNNKEL (reference sequence). The CDR3 sequence: CASSHGTGLEGYTF. As DNA, the CDR3 is TGTGCCAGCAGCCACGGGACAGGCCTAGAAGGCTACACCTTC.

The table lists this clonotype with many counts. The V gene is TRBV20-1, the J gene TRBJ1-5; D unclear. V was shortened by 6 bases and J by 6 bases, with 21 bases between the two germline ends. From germline, CDR1 is DFQATT and CDR2 SNEGSKA (reference sequence). The CDR3 loop spans 15 amino acids. The CDR3 nucleotides are TGCAGTGCCACCGATCCCGCCCGGGCCGGTCAGCCCCAGCATTTT. The encoded protein is CSATDPARAGQPQHF.

This clonotype has only one observation. The chain's CDR3 is CASRDAQTGAETQYF. CDR3 sequence (DNA): TGTGCCAGCCGCGACGCCCAGACAGGGGCGGAGACCCAGTACTTC. V is TRBV28 and J is TRBJ2-5, with TRBD1 matching over 8 bases. Germline CDR1 and CDR2: MDHEN and SYDVKM. This CDR3 contains 15 residues. V gave up 8 bases and J gave up 5 bases; unmatched junction bases: 13.

This clonotype was detected many times. The chain links TRBV27 to TRBJ2-5, with a possible D match to TRBD2 (7 bases). V dropped 6 bases and J dropped 5 bases, with 19 bases sitting between them. Germline CDR1 and CDR2: MNHEY and SMNVEV (reference sequence). CDR3 length: 15 amino acids. The CDR3 spells CASSPRPQGGETQYF. CDR3 coding DNA: TGTGCCAGCAGCCCCCGTCCACAGGGAGGGGAGACCCAGTACTTC.

Many counts were recorded for this clonotype. The gene calls are TRBV11-1 and TRBJ1-2; 7 nucleotides align to TRBD1. This CDR3 is built from 16 residues. Per germline, CDR1 SGHAT and CDR2 FQDESV (reference sequence). V dropped 2 bases and J dropped 0; count of bases not matched to a gene: 6. CDR3 sequence (DNA): TGTGCCAGCAGCTTACAGGGACAGCCAGCTAACTATGGCTACACCTTC. Amino acid sequence: CASSLQGQPANYGYTF.

Only a few counts were recorded for this clonotype. The J gene is TRBJ2-7, the V gene TRBV30, with 9 bases aligning to TRBD1. Germline loops: CDR1 GTSNPN, CDR2 SVGIG (reference sequence). This CDR3 spans 15 amino acids. Losses at the gene ends were 7 bases for V and 2 bases for J; bases not matched to a gene: 12. CDR3 loop: CASSRPGQGPYEQYF. The CDR3 DNA follows: TGTGCCTCGTCACGCCCGGGACAGGGACCCTACGAGCAGTACTTC. Variable domain in full (rest from reference TRBV30 and TRBJ2-7): SQTIHQWPATLVQPVGSPLSLECTVEGTSNPNLYWYRQAAGRGLQLLFYSVGIGQISSEVPQNLSASRPQDRQFILSSKKLLLSDSGFYLCASSRPGQGPYEQYFGPGTRLTVT.

The chain joins TRBV11-2 to TRBJ2-7; TRBD1 aligns across 8 bases. With 5 bases clipped from V and 8 bases from J, the junction kept 17 bases outside the gene matches. CDR1 and CDR2 (germline): SGHAT, FQNNGV. The CDR3 contains 16 residues. This chain's CDR3 is CASSKTTGTGLSQQYF. Here the CDR3 DNA reads TGTGCCAGCAGCAAAACCACAGGGACAGGTCTTTCTCAGCAGTACTTC.

The sample holds many counts of this clonotype. This chain joins TRBV10-3 and TRBJ2-7, with no clear D. Germline V gene lookup returns CDR1 ENHRY and CDR2 SYGVKD. The V gene lost 4 bases and the J gene lost 3 bases, with 7 bases spanning the gap. The length of the CDR3 is 12 residues. Here the CDR3 DNA reads TGTGCCATCAGTGGAACAGACTACGAGCAGTACTTC. Residues: CAISGTDYEQYF.

With regard to this clonotype: A much larger clone is a single base away; this may be a read error. The chain carries TRBV7-9 and TRBJ1-1; TRBD1 is a possible D gene (6 bases). The CDR3 is 11 amino acids. Germline V gene sequence: CDR1 SEHNR, CDR2 FQNEAQ (reference sequence). The CDR3, as DNA: TGTACCAGCTTGACAGGTTTGGAAGCTTTCTTT. Protein product: CTSLTGLEAFF.

This clonotype was observed many times. The rearrangement joins TRBV2 to TRBJ2-2; the D is unclear. CDR1 is SNHLY and CDR2 is FYNNEI in the germline V gene. With 10 bases removed from V and 5 bases from J, the gap between germline ends came to 14 bases. This CDR3 contains 13 residues. CDR3 in DNA: TGTGCCACCGAAGTGCAGGTTACCGGGGAGCTGTTTTTT. Protein sequence: CATEVQVTGELFF.

This chain connects TRBV19 to TRBJ2-4; D gene ambiguous. CDR3 size: 14 residues. V was clipped by 7 bases and J by 2 bases, with 12 bases between them. From germline, CDR1 is LNHDA and CDR2 SQIVND (reference sequence). The CDR3 DNA sequence: TGTGCCAGTACCCTAGACTGGTCCAAAAACATTCAGTACTTC. This encodes CASTLDWSKNIQYF.

This clonotype was observed many times. V is TRBV20-1 and J is TRBJ1-1; tentatively, D is TRBD1 (6 bases). CDR1 DFQATT and CDR2 SNEGSKA come from the germline V gene (reference sequence). This CDR3 comprises 14 residues. Trimming shortened V by 6 bases and J by 1 base, and 15 bases separated the two germline ends. CDR3 sequence: CSAKRGGPNTEAFF. CDR3 in DNA: TGCAGTGCAAAGCGGGGGGGGCCGAACACTGAAGCTTTCTTT.

The sample holds a few counts of this clonotype. The gene calls are TRBV5-1 and TRBJ1-6; TRBD1 matches at 8 bases. After removal of 0 bases from V and 14 bases from J, the junction contained 10 bases not matched to a gene. Germline V gene sequence: CDR1 SGHRS, CDR2 YFSETQ. The CDR3 totals 15 residues. The CDR3 region is CASSLVTGGASTLHF. Here the CDR3 DNA reads TGCGCCAGCAGCTTGGTCACAGGGGGGGCGTCGACCCTCCACTTT.